Listed here are 12 T cell receptor beta chains from one sample, sequenced in a study of T cell clonality in common variable immunodeficiency. Assay used: immunoSEQ multiplex PCR; TCRdb lists only in-frame clones, some missing. The sample was found to contain tens of thousands of clones, and every one recurs. Input material: peripheral blood mononuclear cells. Source of these receptors: a person aged 18-70 years in good health.

This clone was detected ten times or more. Read coverage stops 3 residues before the CDR3 terminus; the germline J gene supplies the remainder. The chain links TRBV20-1 to TRBJ2-3, with 12 bases matching TRBD2. This CDR3 contains 16 residues. V was pared by 6 bases and J by 3 bases, with 10 bases of the junction left unmatched. The germline gives CDR1 DFQATT, CDR2 SNEGSKA (reference sequence). The CDR3 loop is CSAEHLLAGGTDTQYF. The DNA read from the CDR3 is TGCAGTGCCGAACACCTCCTAGCGGGAGGGACAGATACG.

This clone occurred many times. The CDR3 end lies 3 residues beyond the end of the read and is filled in from the germline J gene. V is TRBV2 and J is TRBJ2-7; D perhaps matches TRBD2 (6 bases). The germline V gene encodes CDR1 SNHLY and CDR2 FYNNEI. CDR3 length equals 15 residues. V lost 3 bases to trimming and J lost 5 bases, with 17 bases between them. The part of the CDR3 DNA that was read is TGTGCCAGCAGTGACCCAGGAACCTCGGGGGACGAG. Protein sequence: CASSDPGTSGDE. In full, the CDR3 is CASSDPGTSGDEQYF.

This clone was picked up many times. The read terminates 3 residues ahead of where the CDR3 ends, so the germline J gene completes it. V is TRBV20-1 and J is TRBJ1-6; D possibly corresponds to TRBD1 (6 bases). CDR1 and CDR2 from the germline V gene are DFQATT and SNEGSKA (reference sequence). Trimming pared 3 bases from V and 6 bases from J, leaving 24 bases between. This CDR3 is built from 18 residues. The CDR3 here is CSASHEKLTGRFNSPLHF. CDR3 bases read: TGCAGTGCTAGCCACGAGAAACTAACAGGGAGGTTTAATTCACCC.

This clone was seen many times. The read is 3 residues too short to cover the CDR3 end, so that end is filled in from the germline J gene. This chain joins TRBV20-1 and TRBJ2-7, with 10 positions matching TRBD1. The V gene's germline CDR1 is DFQATT and CDR2 SNEGSKA (reference sequence). This CDR3 has 14 amino acids. V lost 1 base to trimming and J lost 4 bases; unmatched junction nucleotides: 4. Here the CDR3 reads CSARGTGGGYEQYF. CDR3 bases read: TGCAGTGCTAGAGGGACAGGGGGAGGTTACGAG.

This clone was seen many times. The read ends 3 residues early relative to the CDR3; the germline J gene fills the gap. V gene TRBV20-1 combines with J gene TRBJ1-5; D may be TRBD1 (6 bases). The CDR3 has 15 amino acids. CDR1 DFQATT and CDR2 SNEGSKA come from the germline V gene (reference sequence). The V end was cut by 6 bases, the J end by 1 base, with 16 bases between. The sequenced CDR3 bases are TGCAGTGCCAGGGGCAGGGATGAGAGCAATCAGCCC. It specifies CSARGRDESNQP. The entire CDR3 protein reads CSARGRDESNQPQHF.

This clone has at least ten counts. The read finishes 3 residues shy of the CDR3 end, and the germline J gene is used to complete it. The chain combines TRBV20-1 with TRBJ2-5; a possible D gene is TRBD1 (6 bases). Per the germline V gene, CDR1 is DFQATT and CDR2 is SNEGSKA (reference sequence). The CDR3 extends over 15 amino acids. V was pared by 6 bases and J by 5 bases, with 22 bases between. CDR3 sequence: CSAYDRIASVETQYF. The sequenced CDR3 bases are TGCAGTGCATATGACAGGATAGCATCGGTTGAGACC.

In its sample, this clone was seen many times. The read halts 3 residues ahead of the CDR3 end, with the missing end drawn from the germline J gene. The rearrangement joins TRBV7-2 to TRBJ2-1; TRBD2 matches at 13 bases. CDR3 size: 15 residues. With 5 bases clipped from V and 8 bases from J, the junction kept 6 bases outside the gene matches. Germline-derived CDR1 and CDR2 are SGHTA and FQGNSA. The CDR3: CASSKWTSGSYEQFF. The sequenced part of the CDR3 DNA is TGTGCCAGCAGCAAATGGACTAGCGGGAGCTATGAG.

This clone has ten or more counts. With the read ending 3 residues before the CDR3 end, the germline J gene is used to fill in that end. The chain carries TRBV5-1 and TRBJ1-2; D not certain. CDR3 size: 12 residues. Germline CDR1 and CDR2: SGHRS and YFSETQ. The CDR3 loop reads CASSLDLMGYTF. The part of the CDR3 DNA that was read is TGCGCCAGCAGCTTGGACCTAATGGGC. The full variable domain, rest sourced from reference TRBV5-1 and TRBJ1-2, is KAGVTQTPRYLIKTRGQQVTLSCSPISGHRSVSWYQQTPGQGLQFLFEYFSETQRNKGNFPGRFSGRQFSNSRSEMNVSTLELGDSALYLCASSLDLMGYTFGSGTRLTVV.

This clone has ten or more counts. The missing CDR3 end, 3 residues past where the read stops, is filled in from the germline J gene. The chain employs TRBV28 and TRBJ2-1; 7 bases map to TRBD2. The germline V gene encodes CDR1 MDHEN and CDR2 SYDVKM. This CDR3 contains 14 residues. Unmatched junction bases numbered 6, after V lost 2 bases and J lost 8 bases. CDR3 amino acids: CASSLPPRGDEQFF. The covered CDR3 bases are TGTGCCAGCAGTTTACCTCCTCGGGGGGATGAG.

This clone was detected many times. The CDR3 end is not reached by the read, which stops 3 residues before it; the germline J gene fills it in. The chain joins TRBV5-1 to TRBJ1-1, with 7 bases that match TRBD1. Per the germline V gene, CDR1 is SGHRS and CDR2 is YFSETQ. V shed 0 bases, J shed 7 bases, and the junction held 6 bases outside the gene matches. This CDR3 spans 14 amino acids. The part of the CDR3 DNA that was read is TGCGCCAGCAGCTTGGCCCAAGGGGGCAATGAA. It codes for CASSLAQGGNE. The whole CDR3 sequence reads CASSLAQGGNEAFF.

This clone has at least ten counts. The CDR3 extends 3 residues past the end of the read, so its final part is completed from the germline J gene. The V call is TRBV16, the J call TRBJ2-1, with TRBD2 identical over 8 bases. J was trimmed by 9 bases and V by 6 bases; bases with no gene match: 10. The CDR3 has 14 amino acids. Germline CDR1 KGHSY, CDR2 FQNENV. CDR3 DNA, as far as it was read: TGTGCCAGCAGTCAGCAAAGGACTAGCCGTGAG. Its protein product is CASSQQRTSRE. In full, the CDR3 reads CASSQQRTSREQFF.

The sample holds a few counts of this clone. The read comes to an end 3 residues before the CDR3 does, leaving the germline J gene to fill in the end. This sequence joins TRBV18 and TRBJ1-2; no clear D gene. The V gene's germline CDR1 is KGHSH and CDR2 LQKENI. The germline V and J ends were trimmed by 3 bases and 2 bases, with 7 bases remaining between them. The CDR3 contains 13 residues. The CDR3 loop is CASSPGQNYGYTF. The sequenced CDR3 bases are TGTGCCAGCTCACCGGGCCAGAACTATGGC.